Listed below are T cell receptor beta chains from one sample, sequenced in a study of cytomegalovirus exposure and HLA in healthy donors. Clones were read by immunoSEQ multiplex PCR, and TCRdb kept only the in-frame ones, dropping some. The table lists more than 130,000 clones, around 80% of them singletons, with 2% to 2.5% in the top ten. Sample: PBMCs. These receptors were taken from a man aged 30 to 45 in good health and CMV-seronegative. Both conserved end residues are part of each CDR3. Fields, in order: D gene, V gene, clone size, J gene, CDR3 protein, CDR3 DNA. D genes are given only for firm matches. Rows give clone size only sometimes, using once, few, many, or a class for an expanded clone.

NA	TRBV19	NA	TRBJ2-2	CASSIDLRENTGELFF	TGTGCCAGTAGTATAGACCTACGTGAGAACACCGGGGAGCTGTTTTTT
TRBD1	TRBV19	NA	TRBJ1-6	CASRRGHRGQSYNSPLHF	TGTGCCAGTCGAAGGGGCCACAGGGGGCAATCCTATAATTCACCCCTCCACTTT
TRBD2	TRBV5-1	NA	TRBJ2-2	CASSPASGLTNTGELFF	TGCGCCAGCAGCCCCGCTAGCGGCCTAACGAACACCGGGGAGCTGTTTTTT
NA	TRBV30	few	TRBJ2-4	CACSNTRRAKNIQYF	TGTGCCTGCTCTAACACACGGAGAGCCAAAAACATTCAGTACTTC
TRBD1	TRBV7-9	NA	TRBJ1-6	CASSAETGGNSPLHF	TGTGCCAGCAGCGCGGAGACAGGGGGCAATTCACCCCTCCACTTT
NA	TRBV7-2	NA	TRBJ2-2	CASSRGGPWGTGELFF	TGTGCCAGCAGTAGGGGGGGCCCCTGGGGGACCGGGGAGCTGTTTTTT
NA	TRBV5-1	NA	TRBJ2-7	CASSLDGSEQYF	TGCGCCAGCAGCTTGGACGGGAGCGAGCAGTACTTC
NA	TRBV4-1	NA	TRBJ1-6	CASSLGGGVDNSPLHF	TGCGCCAGCAGCCTAGGGGGGGGCGTAGATAATTCACCCCTCCACTTT
NA	TRBV25-1	NA	TRBJ1-1	CASSEHVRGGEAFF	TGTGCCAGCAGTGAACATGTTAGGGGGGGCGAAGCTTTCTTT
TRBD1	TRBV4-1	NA	TRBJ2-2	CASSPLGGQGDTGELFF	TGCGCCAGCAGCCCCCTTGGGGGACAGGGTGACACCGGGGAGCTGTTTTTT
NA	TRBV7-9	NA	TRBJ2-5	CASSRKETQYF	TGTGCCAGCAGCCGTAAAGAGACCCAGTACTTC
NA	TRBV5-4	NA	TRBJ2-7	CASSFFGGVQYF	TGTGCCAGCAGCTTTTTTGGGGGCGTGCAGTACTTC